This T cell receptor beta chain is drawn from a study of early T cells in non-severe SARS-CoV-2 infection (dated by TCRdb to the early 2020s). Notes on the research overall: Because TCR sequencing relied on bulk RNA taken from unsorted whole blood, pairing of alpha and beta chains was not possible.

The study was a case-control design nested within a healthcare worker cohort in London, UK, with weekly nasopharyngeal swab PCR tests and blood sampling. Healthcare workers were enrolled in the week of the UK lockdown, from 23 to 31 March 2020, and were followed every week for up to roughly 16 weeks. Overall study results and their limits: VDJdb matching was skewed toward anti-spike CD8 responses and likely underestimated virus-specific expansions by missing private and CD4 specificities.

This clonotype was seen repeatedly, ten times or more. What antigen it recognizes has not been identified. Qualities for individual bases were not recorded, and no much larger clone is one base off. V gives up 1 base and J gives up 0 bases, and the segment between their germline ends measures 10 bases. Looking up the germline V gene (reference sequence) yields CDR1 SGHKS and CDR2 YYEKEE. Taken from cysteine to phenylalanine, the CDR3 has 16 residues. Of all the DNA, just the CDR3 is kept, 48 bases in frame from base 1. Receptor amplification or capture employed 5' RACE. Sequencer: NextSeq 500. In the TCR library protocol, unique molecular identifiers were attached to individual cDNA molecules to correct for PCR bias and sequencing error. Sequencing covered both TCR alpha and beta chains, and within each sample the abundances of alpha and beta sequences were tightly co-correlated. Processing in the source paper ran as follows. V gene, J gene and CDR3 annotation of TCR sequences was performed with Decombinator V4. TCRs were defined as expanded if a significant change between any two time points was detected under a Poisson model with p below 0.0001. TCR abundances were normalised to the total number of TCRs sequenced per sample and were expressed as counts per million. TRAV1-2 paired with TRAJ12, TRAJ20 or TRAJ33 defined MAIT TCRs, while TRAV10 paired with TRAJ18 defined iNKT TCRs. VDJdb, accessed 1 November 2021, was searched for CMV, EBV and SARS-CoV-2 annotated TCRs, excluding TCRs annotated for multiple antigens. The raw public data were reprocessed by TCRdb itself: fastp quality trimming at Q25, MiXCR clonotype calling, in-frame beta chains only. A single entry per CDR3 protein holds the most common genes and DNA from its merged rows. TCRdb, not the original authors, processed these V and J calls. In all, the sample holds over 85,000 distinct CDR3 sequences, and about an eighth of those were seen once. Jointly, the top ten make up roughly 6.2% of the sample.

Sequencing was performed on whole blood. This receptor was obtained from an adult who was a healthcare worker with PCR-confirmed SARS-CoV-2 infection or an uninfected control (not recorded which). This sequence uses TRBV5-5 and TRBJ2-2, with no confident D gene call. The CDR3 corresponds to CASSLPDTANTGELFF. At the DNA level, the sequence is TGTGCCAGCAGCTTGCCCGACACAGCGAACACCGGGGAGCTGTTTTTT.